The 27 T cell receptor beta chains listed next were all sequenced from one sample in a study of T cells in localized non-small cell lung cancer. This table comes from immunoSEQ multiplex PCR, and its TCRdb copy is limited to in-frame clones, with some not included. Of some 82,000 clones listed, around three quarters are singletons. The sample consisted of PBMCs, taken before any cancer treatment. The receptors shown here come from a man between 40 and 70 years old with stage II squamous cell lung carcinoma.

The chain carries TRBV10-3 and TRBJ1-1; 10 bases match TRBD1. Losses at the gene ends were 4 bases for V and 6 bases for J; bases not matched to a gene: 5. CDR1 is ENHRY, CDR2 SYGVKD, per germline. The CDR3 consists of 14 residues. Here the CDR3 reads CAISVGQGYSEAFF. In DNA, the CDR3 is TGTGCCATCAGTGTGGGACAGGGGTATTCTGAAGCTTTCTTT.

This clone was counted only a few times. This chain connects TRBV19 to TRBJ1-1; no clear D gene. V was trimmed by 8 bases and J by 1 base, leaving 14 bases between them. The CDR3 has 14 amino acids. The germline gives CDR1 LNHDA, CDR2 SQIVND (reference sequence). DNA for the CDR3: TGTGCCAGTTCCTCCGTCATTAGGAACACTGAAGCTTTCTTT. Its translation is CASSSVIRNTEAFF.

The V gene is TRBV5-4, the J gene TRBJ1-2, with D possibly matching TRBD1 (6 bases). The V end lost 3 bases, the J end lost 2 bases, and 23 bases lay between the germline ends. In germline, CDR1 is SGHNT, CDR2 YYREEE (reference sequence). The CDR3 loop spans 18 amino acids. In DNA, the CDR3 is TGTGCCAGCAGCTCCCCCGCCGGCCCGGGACAAGACAACTATGGCTACACCTTC. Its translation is CASSSPAGPGQDNYGYTF.

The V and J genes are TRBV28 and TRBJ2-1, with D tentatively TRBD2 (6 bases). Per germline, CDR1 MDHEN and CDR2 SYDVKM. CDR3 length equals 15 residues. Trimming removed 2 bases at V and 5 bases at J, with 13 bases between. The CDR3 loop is CASSLLGSGHNEQFF. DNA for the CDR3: TGTGCCAGCAGTTTACTCGGTAGCGGCCACAATGAGCAGTTCTTC.

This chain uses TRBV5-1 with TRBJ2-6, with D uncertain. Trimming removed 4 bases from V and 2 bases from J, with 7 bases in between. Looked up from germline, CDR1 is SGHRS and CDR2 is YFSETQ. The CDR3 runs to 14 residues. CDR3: CASSMGAGANVLTF. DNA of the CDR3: TGCGCCAGCAGCATGGGTGCTGGGGCCAACGTCCTGACTTTC.

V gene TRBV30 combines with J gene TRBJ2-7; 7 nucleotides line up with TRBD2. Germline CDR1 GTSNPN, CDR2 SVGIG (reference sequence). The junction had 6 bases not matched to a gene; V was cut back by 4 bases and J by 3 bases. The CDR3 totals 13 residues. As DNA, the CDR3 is TGTGCCTGGACGGTTGGCGGGGGCTACGAGCAGTACTTC. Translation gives CAWTVGGGYEQYF.

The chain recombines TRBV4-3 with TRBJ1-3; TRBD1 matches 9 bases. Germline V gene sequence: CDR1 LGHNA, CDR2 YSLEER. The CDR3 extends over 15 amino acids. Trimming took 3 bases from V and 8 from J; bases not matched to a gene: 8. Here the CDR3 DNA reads TGCGCCAGCAGCCAGGATTGGACAGGGGTAGACACCATATATTTT. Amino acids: CASSQDWTGVDTIYF.

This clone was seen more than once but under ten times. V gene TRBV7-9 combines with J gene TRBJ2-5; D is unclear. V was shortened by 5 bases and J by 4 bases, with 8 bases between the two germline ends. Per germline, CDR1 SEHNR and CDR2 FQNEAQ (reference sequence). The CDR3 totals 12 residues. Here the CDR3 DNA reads TGTGCCAGCAGCGGACGATCAGAGACCCAGTACTTC. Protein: CASSGRSETQYF.

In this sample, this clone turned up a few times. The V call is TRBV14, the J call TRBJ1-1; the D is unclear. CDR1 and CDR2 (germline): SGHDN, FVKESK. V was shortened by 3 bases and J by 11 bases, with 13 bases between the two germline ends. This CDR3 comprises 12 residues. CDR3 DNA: TGTGCCAGCAGCCAGGGGTCCCGGTACGCTTTCTTT. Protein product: CASSQGSRYAFF.

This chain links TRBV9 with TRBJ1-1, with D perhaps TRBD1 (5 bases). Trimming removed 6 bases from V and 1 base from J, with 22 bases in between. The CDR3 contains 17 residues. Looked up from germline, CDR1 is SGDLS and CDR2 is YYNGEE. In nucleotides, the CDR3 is TGTGCCAGCACCCCTGGGGGAGGGCCTCATGAGAACACTGAAGCTTTCTTT. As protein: CASTPGGGPHENTEAFF.

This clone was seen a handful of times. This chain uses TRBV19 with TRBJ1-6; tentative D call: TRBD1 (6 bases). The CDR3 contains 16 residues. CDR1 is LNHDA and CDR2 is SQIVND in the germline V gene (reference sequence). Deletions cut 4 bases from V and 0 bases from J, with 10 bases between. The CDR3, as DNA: TGTGCCAGTAGTACTCAGGGGAGCTCCTATAATTCACCCCTCCACTTT. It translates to CASSTQGSSYNSPLHF.

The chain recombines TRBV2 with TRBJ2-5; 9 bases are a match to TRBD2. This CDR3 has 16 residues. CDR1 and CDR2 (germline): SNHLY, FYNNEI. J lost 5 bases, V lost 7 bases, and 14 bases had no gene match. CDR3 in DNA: TGTGCCAGCAAACGGCTAGCGGGGTCCGGGGGGGAGACCCAGTACTTC. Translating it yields CASKRLAGSGGETQYF.

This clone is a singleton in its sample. CDR3 residues: CASSIGGRAGEQFF. The DNA of the CDR3 is TGTGCCAGTAGTATAGGCGGGAGGGCTGGTGAGCAGTTCTTC. The chain recombines TRBV19 with TRBJ2-1, with 9 bases that match TRBD2. The CDR3 has 14 residues. J was trimmed by 9 bases and V by 1 base; bases with no gene match: 4. CDR1 LNHDA and CDR2 SQIVND come from the germline V gene (reference sequence).

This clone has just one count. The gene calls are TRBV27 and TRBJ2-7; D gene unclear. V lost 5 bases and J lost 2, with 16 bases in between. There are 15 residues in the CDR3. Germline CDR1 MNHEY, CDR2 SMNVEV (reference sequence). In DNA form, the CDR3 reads TGTGCCAGCAGTCCCCGCGACCTGGGGACCTACGAGCAGTACTTC. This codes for CASSPRDLGTYEQYF.

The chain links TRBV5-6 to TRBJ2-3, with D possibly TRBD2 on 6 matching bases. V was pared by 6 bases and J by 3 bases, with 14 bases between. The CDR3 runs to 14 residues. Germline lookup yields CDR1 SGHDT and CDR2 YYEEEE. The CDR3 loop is CASNDPGRTDTQYF. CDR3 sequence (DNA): TGTGCCAGCAACGATCCAGGGAGGACAGATACGCAGTATTTT.

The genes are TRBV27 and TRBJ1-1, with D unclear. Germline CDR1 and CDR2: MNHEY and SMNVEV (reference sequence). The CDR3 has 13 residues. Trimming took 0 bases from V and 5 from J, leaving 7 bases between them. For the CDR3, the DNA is TGTGCCAGCAGTTTATCGGGGAGAACTGAAGCTTTCTTT. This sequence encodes CASSLSGRTEAFF.

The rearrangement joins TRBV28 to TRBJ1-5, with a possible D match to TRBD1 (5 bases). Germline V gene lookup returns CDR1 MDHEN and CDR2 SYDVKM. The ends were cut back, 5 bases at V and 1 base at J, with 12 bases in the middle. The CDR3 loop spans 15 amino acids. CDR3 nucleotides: TGTGCCAGCAGTCTCCCGACAGTGAGCAATCAGCCCCAGCATTTT. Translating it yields CASSLPTVSNQPQHF. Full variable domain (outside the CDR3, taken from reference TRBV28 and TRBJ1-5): DVKVTQSSRYLVKRTGEKVFLECVQDMDHENMFWYRQDPGLGLRLIYFSYDVKMKEKGDIPEGYSVSREKKERFSLILESASTNQTSMYLCASSLPTVSNQPQHFGDGTRLSIL.

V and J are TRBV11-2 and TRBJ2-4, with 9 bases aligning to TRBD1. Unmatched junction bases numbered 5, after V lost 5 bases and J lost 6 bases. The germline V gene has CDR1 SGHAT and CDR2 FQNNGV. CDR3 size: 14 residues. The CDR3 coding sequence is TGTGCCAGCAGCCTCGACAGGGGGGGAAACATTCAGTACTTC. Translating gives CASSLDRGGNIQYF.

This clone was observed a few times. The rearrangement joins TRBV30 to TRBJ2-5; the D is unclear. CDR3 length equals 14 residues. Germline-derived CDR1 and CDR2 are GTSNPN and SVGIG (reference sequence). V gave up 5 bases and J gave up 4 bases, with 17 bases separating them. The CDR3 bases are TGTGCCTGGGCGGCCTCGGTCTACGGAGAGACCCAGTACTTC. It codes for CAWAASVYGETQYF.

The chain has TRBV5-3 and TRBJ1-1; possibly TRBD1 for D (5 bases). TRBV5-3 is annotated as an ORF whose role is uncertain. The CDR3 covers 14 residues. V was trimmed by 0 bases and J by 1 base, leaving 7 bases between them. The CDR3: CARSLGGKNTEAFF. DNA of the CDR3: TGTGCCAGAAGCTTGGGGGGGAAGAACACTGAAGCTTTCTTT.

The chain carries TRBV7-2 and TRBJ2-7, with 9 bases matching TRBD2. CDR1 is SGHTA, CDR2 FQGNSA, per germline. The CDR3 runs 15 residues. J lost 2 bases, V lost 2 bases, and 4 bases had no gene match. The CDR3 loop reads CASSLSTSGAYEQYF. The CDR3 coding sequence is TGTGCCAGCAGCTTATCGACTAGCGGAGCCTACGAGCAGTACTTC.

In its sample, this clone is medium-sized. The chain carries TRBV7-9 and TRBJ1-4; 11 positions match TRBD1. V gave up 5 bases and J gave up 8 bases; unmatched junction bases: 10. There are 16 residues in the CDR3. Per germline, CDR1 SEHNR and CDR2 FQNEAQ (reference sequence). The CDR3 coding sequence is TGTGCCAGCAGCCCGCAGTTGGGACAGGGGGACGAAAAACTGTTTTTT. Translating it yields CASSPQLGQGDEKLFF.

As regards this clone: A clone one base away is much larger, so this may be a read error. DNA for the CDR3: TGCGCCAGCAGCCAAGATCTGAACACTGAAGCTTTCTTT. Its translation is CASSQDLNTEAFF. The chain employs TRBV4-3 and TRBJ1-1; D not resolved. Trimming removed 0 bases at V and 0 bases at J, with 2 bases between. The CDR3 has 13 amino acids. The germline CDR1 and CDR2 sequences are LGHNA and YSLEER.

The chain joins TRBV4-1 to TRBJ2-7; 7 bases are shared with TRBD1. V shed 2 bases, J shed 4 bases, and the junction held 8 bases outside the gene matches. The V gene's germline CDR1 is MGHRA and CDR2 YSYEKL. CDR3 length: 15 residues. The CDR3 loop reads CASSQLGTARYEQYF. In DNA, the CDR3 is TGCGCCAGCAGCCAACTAGGGACAGCCCGTTACGAGCAGTACTTC.

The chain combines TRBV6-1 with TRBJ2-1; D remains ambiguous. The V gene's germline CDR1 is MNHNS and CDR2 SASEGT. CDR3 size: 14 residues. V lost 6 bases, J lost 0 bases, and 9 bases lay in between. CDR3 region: CASRGSRSYNEQFF. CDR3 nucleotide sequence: TGTGCCAGCAGGGGCTCTCGCTCCTACAATGAGCAGTTCTTC.

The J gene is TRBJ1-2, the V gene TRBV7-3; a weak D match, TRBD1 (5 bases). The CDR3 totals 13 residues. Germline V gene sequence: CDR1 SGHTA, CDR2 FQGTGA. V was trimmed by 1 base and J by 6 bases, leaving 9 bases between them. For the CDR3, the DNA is TGTGCCAGCAGCTTAAGCCCAGGGAATGGCTACACCTTC. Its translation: CASSLSPGNGYTF.

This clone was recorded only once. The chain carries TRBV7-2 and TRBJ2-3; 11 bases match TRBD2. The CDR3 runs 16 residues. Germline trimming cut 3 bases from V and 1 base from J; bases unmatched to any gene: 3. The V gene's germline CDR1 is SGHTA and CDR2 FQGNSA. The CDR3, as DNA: TGTGCCAGCAGCTTTAGCGGGGGGGCCGGCACAGATACGCAGTATTTT. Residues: CASSFSGGAGTDTQYF.